These T cell receptor beta chains were read from a single sample in a study of cytomegalovirus exposure and HLA in healthy donors. Clones were read by immunoSEQ multiplex PCR, and TCRdb kept only the in-frame ones, dropping some. The sample shows some 150,000 clones, around four fifths of them seen only once. Sequenced material: PBMCs. These receptors were collected from a woman aged 50 to 60 in good health and CMV-seronegative. CDR3s include the opening cysteine and the closing phenylalanine or tryptophan. The D gene is left open where the match is weak. Where a row states a size, it is once, few, many or the class of an expanded clone; other rows omit it.

>-|TRBV10-3|TRBD2|TRBJ2-1
CAIGTSGGSDNEQFF
TGTGCCATCGGGACTAGCGGGGGTAGCGACAATGAGCAGTTCTTC
>-|TRBV7-3|TRBD1|TRBJ2-7
CASSQGQGTYEQYF
TGTGCCAGCAGCCAAGGACAGGGAACCTACGAGCAGTACTTC
>-|TRBV10-3|TRBD1|TRBJ1-1
CAISEADRGRGNTEAFF
TGTGCCATCAGTGAGGCGGACAGGGGAAGGGGGAACACTGAAGCTTTCTTT
>-|TRBV4-3|TRBD2|TRBJ2-3
CASSPGGRSAQYF
TGCGCCAGCAGCCCGGGCGGGAGATCCGCGCAGTATTTT
>-|TRBV10-1|TRBD2|TRBJ2-5
CASSASGPQETQYF
TGCGCCAGCAGTGCTAGCGGGCCTCAAGAGACCCAGTACTTC
>-|TRBV4-3|-|TRBJ2-7
CASSLGQTYEQYF
TGCGCCAGCAGCCTAGGACAGACGTACGAGCAGTACTTC
>-|TRBV7-9|TRBD1|TRBJ1-4
CASSLSGTGEGKLFF
TGTGCCAGCAGCTTGTCGGGGACAGGGGAGGGCAAACTGTTTTTT
>-|TRBV7-7|-|TRBJ2-5
CASSLGVSGKETQYF
TGTGCTAGCAGCTTAGGGGTTAGCGGTAAAGAGACCCAGTACTTC
>-|TRBV28|TRBD1|TRBJ1-5
CASSLDRGGQPQHF
TGTGCCAGCAGTTTAGACAGGGGGGGTCAGCCCCAGCATTTT
>few|TRBV2|TRBD2|TRBJ2-1
CASRGPGSAGGTNEQFF
TGTGCCAGCAGGGGTCCGGGTTCAGCGGGAGGGACGAATGAGCAGTTCTTC
>-|TRBV28|-|TRBJ2-7
CASLWRVGNEQYF
TGTGCCAGCCTCTGGCGGGTGGGGAACGAGCAGTACTTC
>-|TRBV7-9|TRBD1|TRBJ1-1
CASSSQGVGTEAFF
TGTGCCAGCAGCTCCCAGGGGGTTGGCACTGAAGCTTTCTTT
>-|TRBV5-1|-|TRBJ1-2
CASSSGLNYGYTF
TGCGCCAGCAGTTCCGGACTGAACTATGGCTACACCTTC
>-|TRBV7-2|-|TRBJ1-2
CASSLDSYGYTF
TGTGCCAGCAGCTTGGACAGCTATGGCTACACCTTC
>-|TRBV5-1|-|TRBJ2-5
CASKTSGPQETQYF
TGCGCCAGCAAGACATCAGGGCCCCAAGAGACCCAGTACTTC
>-|TRBV7-3|-|TRBJ1-1
CASSPSRDIMNTEAFF
TGTGCCAGCAGCCCTTCTCGAGACATTATGAACACTGAAGCTTTCTTT
>few|TRBV29-1|-|TRBJ1-1
CSVSRDRGTEAFF
TGCAGCGTTTCTCGGGATCGGGGCACTGAAGCTTTCTTT
>once|TRBV10-3|TRBD2|TRBJ2-7
CAISVRGGRERDDEQYF
TGTGCCATCAGTGTGAGGGGTGGGCGGGAGAGAGACGACGAGCAGTACTTC
>once|TRBV28|TRBD1|TRBJ2-3
CASSLLDRGPDTQYF
TGTGCCAGCAGTTTACTCGACAGGGGTCCCGATACGCAGTATTTT
>-|TRBV19|TRBD1|TRBJ2-1
CASREAQGSHEQFF
TGTGCCAGCCGCGAGGCACAGGGGAGTCATGAGCAGTTCTTC
>-|TRBV19|-|TRBJ2-3
CASSMTTSTDTQYF
TGTGCCAGTAGTATGACTACAAGCACAGATACGCAGTATTTT
>-|TRBV4-1|-|TRBJ1-3
CASSHPGAGSGNTIYF
TGCGCCAGCAGCCACCCAGGGGCGGGCTCAGGAAACACCATATATTTT
>-|TRBV5-4|TRBD2|TRBJ2-2
CASSPRGGGASTGELFF
TGTGCCAGCAGCCCACGAGGCGGGGGGGCCAGCACCGGGGAACTGTTTTTT
>-|TRBV4-3|TRBD1|TRBJ2-6
CASSHTTGDGANVLTF
TGCGCCAGCAGCCACACTACAGGGGATGGGGCCAACGTCCTGACTTTC
>-|TRBV6-5|TRBD1|TRBJ2-7
CASRRYRGEQYF
TGTGCCAGCAGGCGTTACAGGGGGGAGCAGTACTTC
>few|TRBV13|TRBD1|TRBJ2-7
CASSNRDRVYEQYF
TGTGCCAGCAGCAACCGGGACAGGGTCTACGAGCAGTACTTC
>-|TRBV10-3|TRBD2|TRBJ2-7
CAISERMSGGNSYEQYF
TGTGCCATCAGTGAGCGTATGAGCGGGGGGAACTCCTACGAGCAGTACTTC
>-|TRBV6-1|TRBD2|TRBJ2-3
CASSPSGGRTDTQYF
TGTGCCAGCAGTCCTAGCGGGGGGAGAACAGATACGCAGTATTTT
>-|TRBV6-5|TRBD1|TRBJ1-1
CASGRGDTEAFF
TGTGCCAGCGGCAGGGGGGACACTGAAGCTTTCTTT
>-|TRBV13|TRBD1|TRBJ1-2
CASSLGQGGYTF
TGTGCCAGCAGCTTGGGACAGGGGGGCTACACCTTC
>once|TRBV30|TRBD2|TRBJ2-7
CAWSVRSSGRIMSYEQYF
TGTGCCTGGAGTGTACGGAGTAGCGGGAGAATTATGTCCTACGAGCAGTACTTC
>-|TRBV6-4|-|TRBJ2-2
CASSDSTETGELFF
TGTGCCAGCAGTGATTCGACAGAAACCGGGGAGCTGTTTTTT
>-|TRBV14|-|TRBJ1-1
CASSQDLEGLANTEAFF
TGTGCCAGCAGCCAAGACTTGGAGGGGTTGGCGAACACTGAAGCTTTCTTT
>once|TRBV5-1|-|TRBJ2-3
CASSLTAGTDTQYF
TGCGCCAGCAGCTTGACCGCAGGAACAGATACGCAGTATTTT
>-|TRBV28|-|TRBJ1-1
CASSPVWSWSPLGTEAFF
TGTGCCAGCAGTCCTGTGTGGTCTTGGTCACCACTCGGGACTGAAGCTTTCTTT
>-|TRBV7-8|-|TRBJ1-5
CASSLTPITGVNQPQHF
TGTGCCAGCAGCTTAACCCCCATCACAGGTGTCAATCAGCCCCAGCATTTT
>-|TRBV4-2|TRBD2|TRBJ2-1
CASSQGLAVNEQFF
TGTGCCAGCAGCCAGGGACTAGCGGTCAATGAGCAGTTCTTC
>-|TRBV11-2|-|TRBJ2-5
CASSLVRGSQETQYF
TGTGCCAGCAGCTTAGTCAGGGGCTCCCAAGAGACCCAGTACTTC
>-|TRBV11-2|TRBD1|TRBJ2-2
CATKGANTGELFF
TGTGCCACCAAGGGGGCCAACACCGGGGAGCTGTTTTTT
>-|TRBV5-4|TRBD1|TRBJ1-2
CASSRGTVLNYGYTF
TGTGCCAGCAGCCGCGGGACAGTACTTAACTATGGCTACACCTTC